This T cell receptor (beta chain) was profiled in a study of metastatic and nonmetastatic thyroid tumors. For the study at large: Comparative analysis of repertoires was undertaken across blood and tumor or nodule tissue obtained from malignant and benign thyroid patients. Study-level points and caveats: The study reportedly found significantly higher TCR beta diversity in malignant thyroid tumors than benign nodules, in blood and tumor.

Study processing details: Clinicopathological groups supplied CDR3 differences that were used to build a distant-metastasis classifier for papillary thyroid cancer. MiXCR reprocessed the PCR reads for TCRdb. It is TCRdb's table, rather than the study itself, that gives the V and J calls and clone size. The table shows 15,000 to 20,000 clones, with over 25% occurring only once. As concerns this clone: Its antigen remains unknown.

Thyroid surgery took place with no prior treatment in any patient. Sequencing was done on a sample of tumor tissue. The sequence was obtained from a male donor with papillary thyroid cancer or a benign thyroid nodule (not recorded which). Some clones in this sample may be carry-over from other donors' samples.

Here the CDR3 reads CASSWTGPTETYGYTF. CDR3 sequence (DNA): TGTGCCAGCAGTTGGACAGGGCCCACAGAGACATATGGCTACACCTTC. This chain connects TRBV25-1 to TRBJ1-2; the match to TRBD1 covers 8 bases. In germline, CDR1 is MGHDK, CDR2 SYGVNS. With V trimmed by 5 bases and J by 5 bases, 13 bases remained unmatched. The CDR3 contains 16 residues.